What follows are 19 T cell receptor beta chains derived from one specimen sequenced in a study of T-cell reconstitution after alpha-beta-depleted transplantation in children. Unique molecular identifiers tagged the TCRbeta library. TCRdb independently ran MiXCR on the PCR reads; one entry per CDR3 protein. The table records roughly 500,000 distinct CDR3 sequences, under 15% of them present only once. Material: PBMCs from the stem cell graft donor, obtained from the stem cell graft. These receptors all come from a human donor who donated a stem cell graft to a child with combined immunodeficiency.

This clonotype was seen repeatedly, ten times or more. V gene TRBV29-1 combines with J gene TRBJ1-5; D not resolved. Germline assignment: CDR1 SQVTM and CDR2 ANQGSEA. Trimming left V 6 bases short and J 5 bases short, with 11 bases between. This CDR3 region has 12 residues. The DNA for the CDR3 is TGCAGCGTGACCATGGGAGATCAGCCCCAGCATTTT. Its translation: CSVTMGDQPQHF.

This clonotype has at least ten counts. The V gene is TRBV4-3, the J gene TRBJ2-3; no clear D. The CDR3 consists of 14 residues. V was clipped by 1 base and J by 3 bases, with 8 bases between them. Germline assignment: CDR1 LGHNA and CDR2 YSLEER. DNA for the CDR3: TGCGCCAGCAGCCAAGGGTCGCGGACAGATACGCAGTATTTT. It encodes CASSQGSRTDTQYF.

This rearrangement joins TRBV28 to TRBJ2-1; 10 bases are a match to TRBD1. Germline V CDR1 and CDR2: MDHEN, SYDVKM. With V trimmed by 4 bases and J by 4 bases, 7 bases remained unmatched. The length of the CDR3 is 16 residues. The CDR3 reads CASSSHRDRGYNEQFF. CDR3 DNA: TGTGCCAGCAGTTCCCACCGGGACAGGGGATACAATGAGCAGTTCTTC.

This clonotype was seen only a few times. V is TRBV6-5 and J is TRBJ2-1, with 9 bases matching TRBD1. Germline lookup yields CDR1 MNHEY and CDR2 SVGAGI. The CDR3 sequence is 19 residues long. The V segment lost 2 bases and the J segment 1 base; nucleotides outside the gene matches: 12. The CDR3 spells CASSYRTGARLSSYNEQFF. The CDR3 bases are TGTGCCAGCAGTTACCGGACAGGGGCCAGATTATCTTCCTACAATGAGCAGTTCTTC.

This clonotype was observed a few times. CDR3 in amino acids: CASSYLFARGTDTQYF. The CDR3 DNA follows: TGTGCCAGCAGTTACCTGTTCGCCCGAGGCACAGATACGCAGTATTTT. This sequence joins TRBV6-5 and TRBJ2-3, with D hard to call. The CDR3 loop spans 16 amino acids. Trimming cost V 2 bases and J 1 base, with 13 bases left between them. Germline-derived CDR1 and CDR2 are MNHEY and SVGAGI.

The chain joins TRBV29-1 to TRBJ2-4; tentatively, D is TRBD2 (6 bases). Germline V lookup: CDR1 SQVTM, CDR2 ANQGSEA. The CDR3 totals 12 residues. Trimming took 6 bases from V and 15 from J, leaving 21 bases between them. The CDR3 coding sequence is TGCAGCGTGGACTTGGCGGGGAGTGATTTGTACTTC. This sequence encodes CSVDLAGSDLYF.

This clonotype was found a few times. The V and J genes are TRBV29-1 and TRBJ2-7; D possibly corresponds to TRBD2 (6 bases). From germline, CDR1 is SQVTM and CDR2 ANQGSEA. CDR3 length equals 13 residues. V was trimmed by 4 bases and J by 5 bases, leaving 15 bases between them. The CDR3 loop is CSVGAGRGNEQYF. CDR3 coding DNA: TGCAGCGTTGGCGCTGGGCGGGGTAACGAGCAGTACTTC.

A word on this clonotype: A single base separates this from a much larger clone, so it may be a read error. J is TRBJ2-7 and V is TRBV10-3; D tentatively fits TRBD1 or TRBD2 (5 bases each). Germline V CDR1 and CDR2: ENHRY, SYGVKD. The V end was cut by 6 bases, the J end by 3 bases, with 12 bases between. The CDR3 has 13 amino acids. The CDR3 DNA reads TGTGCCATCAGGGAGGCCCAGGGCTACGAGCAGTACTTC. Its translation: CAIREAQGYEQYF.

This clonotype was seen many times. CDR3 bases: TGTGCCAGCAGCCAAAGCGCCTCGAGCAGGCCGGGCGAGCAGTACTTC. Amino acids: CASSQSASSRPGEQYF. The rearrangement links TRBV4-2 to TRBJ2-7, with D uncertain. Germline assignment: CDR1 LGHNA and CDR2 YNFKEQ. V was pared by 2 bases and J by 6 bases, with 20 bases between. This CDR3 spans 16 amino acids.

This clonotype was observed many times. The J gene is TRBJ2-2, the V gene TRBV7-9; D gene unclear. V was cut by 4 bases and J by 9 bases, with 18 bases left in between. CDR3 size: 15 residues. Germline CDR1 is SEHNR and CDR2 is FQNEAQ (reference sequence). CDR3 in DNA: TGTGCCAGCAGCTCCGTTTATGCCAGCTATCGGGAGCTGTTTTTT. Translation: CASSSVYASYRELFF.

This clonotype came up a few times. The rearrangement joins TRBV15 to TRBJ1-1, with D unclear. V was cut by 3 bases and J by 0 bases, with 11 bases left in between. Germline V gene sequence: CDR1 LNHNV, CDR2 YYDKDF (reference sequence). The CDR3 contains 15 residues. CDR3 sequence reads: CATSSTGPLNTEAFF. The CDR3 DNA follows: TGTGCCACCAGCAGTACCGGACCGCTGAACACTGAAGCTTTCTTT. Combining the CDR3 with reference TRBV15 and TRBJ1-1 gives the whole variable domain DAMVIQNPRYQVTQFGKPVTLSCSQTLNHNVMYWYQQKSSQAPKLLFHYYDKDFNNEADTPDNFQSRRPNTSFCFLDIRSPGLGDTAMYLCATSSTGPLNTEAFFGQGTRLTVV.

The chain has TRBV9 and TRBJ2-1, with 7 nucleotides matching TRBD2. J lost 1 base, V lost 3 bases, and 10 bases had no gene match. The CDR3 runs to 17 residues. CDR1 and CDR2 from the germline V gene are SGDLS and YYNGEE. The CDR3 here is CASSARVPGRSYNEQFF. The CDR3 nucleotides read TGTGCCAGCAGCGCCCGGGTACCCGGGAGGTCCTACAATGAGCAGTTCTTC.

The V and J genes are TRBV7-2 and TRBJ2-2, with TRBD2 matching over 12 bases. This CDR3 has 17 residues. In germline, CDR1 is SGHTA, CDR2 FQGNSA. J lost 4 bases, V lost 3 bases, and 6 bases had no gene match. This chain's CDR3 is CASSFSSGGAGTGELFF. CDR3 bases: TGTGCCAGCAGCTTTTCTAGCGGGGGGGCAGGCACCGGGGAGCTGTTTTTT.

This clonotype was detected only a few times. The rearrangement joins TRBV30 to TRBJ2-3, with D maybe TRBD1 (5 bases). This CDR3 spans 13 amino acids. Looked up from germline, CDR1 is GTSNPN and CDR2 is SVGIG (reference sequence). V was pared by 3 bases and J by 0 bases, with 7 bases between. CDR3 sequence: CAWRTESTDTQYF. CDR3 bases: TGTGCCTGGAGGACAGAAAGCACAGATACGCAGTATTTT.

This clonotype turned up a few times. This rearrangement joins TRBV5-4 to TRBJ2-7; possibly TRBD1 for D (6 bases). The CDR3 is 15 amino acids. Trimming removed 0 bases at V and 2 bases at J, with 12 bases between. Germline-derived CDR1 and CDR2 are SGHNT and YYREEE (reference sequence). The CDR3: CASSLEPGVTYEQYF. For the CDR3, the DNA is TGTGCCAGCAGCTTGGAACCAGGGGTAACCTACGAGCAGTACTTC.

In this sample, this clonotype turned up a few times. The chain's CDR3 is CASSRRGAGTEAFF. The CDR3 DNA reads as TGTGCCAGCAGTCGCCGTGGGGCGGGGACTGAAGCTTTCTTT. The chain employs TRBV7-2 and TRBJ1-1, with D maybe TRBD1 (5 bases). The CDR3 is 14 amino acids. The V end lost 6 bases, the J end lost 5 bases, and 16 bases lay between the germline ends. Germline V gene sequence: CDR1 SGHTA, CDR2 FQGNSA.

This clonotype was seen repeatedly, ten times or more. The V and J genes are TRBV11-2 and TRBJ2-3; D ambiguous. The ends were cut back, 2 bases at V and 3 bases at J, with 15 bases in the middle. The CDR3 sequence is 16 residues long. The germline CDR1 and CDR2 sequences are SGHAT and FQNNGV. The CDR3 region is CASSLLAGSRTDTQYF. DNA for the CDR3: TGTGCCAGCAGCTTATTAGCCGGATCGCGGACAGATACGCAGTATTTT.

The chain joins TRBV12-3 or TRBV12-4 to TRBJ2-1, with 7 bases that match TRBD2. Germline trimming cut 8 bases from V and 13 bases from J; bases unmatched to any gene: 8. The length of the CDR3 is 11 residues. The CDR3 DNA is TGTGCCAGCTCCGGCGGGGGTCTTCAGTTCTTC. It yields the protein CASSGGGLQFF.

CDR3 DNA sequence: TGTGCCAGTAGTCCCCCTTCCGGGGTTCCTGAAAAACTGTTTTTT. It codes for CASSPPSGVPEKLFF. The chain joins TRBV19 to TRBJ1-4; D unclear. Germline assignment: CDR1 LNHDA and CDR2 SQIVND (reference sequence). V was shortened by 5 bases and J by 7 bases, with 17 bases between the two germline ends. CDR3 size: 15 residues. Drawing the rest from reference TRBV19 and TRBJ1-4, the complete variable domain is DGGITQSPKYLFRKEGQNVTLSCEQNLNHDAMYWYRQDPGQGLRLIYYSQIVNDFQKGDIAEGYSVSREKKESFPLTVTSAQKNPTAFYLCASSPPSGVPEKLFFGSGTQLSVL.